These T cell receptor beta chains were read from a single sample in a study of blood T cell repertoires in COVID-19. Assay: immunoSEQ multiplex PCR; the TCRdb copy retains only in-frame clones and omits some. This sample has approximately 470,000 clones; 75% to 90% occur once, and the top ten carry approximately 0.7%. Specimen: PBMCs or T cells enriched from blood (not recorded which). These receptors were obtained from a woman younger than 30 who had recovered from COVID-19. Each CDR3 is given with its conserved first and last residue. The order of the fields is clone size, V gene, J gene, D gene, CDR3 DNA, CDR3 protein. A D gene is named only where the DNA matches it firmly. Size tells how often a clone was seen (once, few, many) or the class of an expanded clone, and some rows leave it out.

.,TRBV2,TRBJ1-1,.,TGTGCCAGCAGTGGTGGACAAGGCGAAGCTTTCTTT,CASSGGQGEAFF
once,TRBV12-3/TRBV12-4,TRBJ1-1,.,TGTGCCAGCAGTTTTCGTGCCTATGAAGCTTTCTTT,CASSFRAYEAFF
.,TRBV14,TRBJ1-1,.,TGTGCCAGCAGCCAAGATTTAGCGGGGAACACTGAAGCTTTCTTT,CASSQDLAGNTEAFF
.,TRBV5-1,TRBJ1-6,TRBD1,TGCGCCAGCAGCCCTTTTTCCGACAGGGGTAATTCACCCCTCCACTTT,CASSPFSDRGNSPLHF
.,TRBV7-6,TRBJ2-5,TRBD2,TGTGCCAGCAGCCGACTAGCGGGGGAAGTTGCAGAGACCCAGTACTTC,CASSRLAGEVAETQYF
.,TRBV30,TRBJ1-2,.,TGTGCCTGGAGTGTAGGGGCGGGGGCGGAAGAAGGCTACACCTTC,CAWSVGAGAEEGYTF
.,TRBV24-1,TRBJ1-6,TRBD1,TGTGCCACCAGTGATCCGCTCCCTTTACAGGTACAGGGGTCCTATAATTCACCCCTCCACTTT,CATSDPLPLQVQGSYNSPLHF
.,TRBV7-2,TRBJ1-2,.,TGTGCCAGCAGCTCGTCTTATGGCTACACCTTC,CASSSSYGYTF
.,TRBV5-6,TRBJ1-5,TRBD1,TGTGCCAGCAGCGACGGGACAGTAGGGAGCCAGCCCCAGCATTTT,CASSDGTVGSQPQHF
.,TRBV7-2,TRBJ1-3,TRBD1,TGTGCCAGCAGCTCCGGACAGGCCCTCTCTGGAAACACCATATATTTT,CASSSGQALSGNTIYF
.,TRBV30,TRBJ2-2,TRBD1,TGTGCCTGGAGTTACTTTTTGCCGGGACAGGGGGCTGGCGGGGAGCTGTTTTTT,CAWSYFLPGQGAGGELFF
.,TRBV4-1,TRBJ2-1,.,TGCGCCAGCAGCCAAGGCAGGGGCGAACAGTTCTTC,CASSQGRGEQFF
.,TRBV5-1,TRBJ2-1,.,TGCGCCAGCAGCGTAGACAGCCCCTACAATGAGCAGTTCTTC,CASSVDSPYNEQFF